This T cell receptor (beta chain) was captured in a study of T cells in Graves' hyperthyroidism and ophthalmopathy (dated by TCRdb to between 2017 and 2020). Study-wide context: Peripheral blood samples were taken at the time of initial diagnosis, prior to any treatment. An independent validation cohort of fewer than 20 hyperthyroidism patients and 17 patients who later progressed to ophthalmopathy tested prospective prediction of ophthalmopathy. The 100 discovery patients were divided at random into training and test sets in a 7:3 ratio. To identify distinguishing TCR V-J signatures, a discovery cohort of 100 or so patients was used, comprising 43 with Graves' ophthalmopathy and around 57 with stable Graves' hyperthyroidism. In addition, the study compared T-cell repertoires in thyroid tissue and in blood from five to seven Graves' hyperthyroidism patients. According to the paper, TCR Vbeta CDR3 sequencing was carried out on around 140 peripheral blood samples, which came from under 50 ophthalmopathy, 70 to 80 hyperthyroidism and roughly 17 progressor patients. After blood sampling, hyperthyroidism patients were treated with methimazole at a starting dose of 30 mg daily, and ophthalmopathy patients were treated with high-dose intravenous methylprednisolone.

In the ophthalmopathy patients, disease was moderately to severely active, with a Clinical Activity Score of 3 or more, a NOSPECS grade of 4 or more, and a duration of less than 3 months. The study excluded patients with uncontrolled infections, other autoimmune diseases, pregnancy or lactation. Clinical symptoms, serum thyroxine and TRAb, thyroid ultrasound, and orbital computed tomography formed the basis for the diagnoses. PBMCs were isolated from approximately 10 ml of fresh peripheral blood by Ficoll-Paque density gradient centrifugation. Total RNA was extracted using Trizol reagent, and RNA quality was assessed on an Agilent 2100 Bioanalyzer. Study-level results and caveats: Sample size was not statistically predetermined, and blinding of investigators to group allocation was not performed. Most expanded thyroid clonotypes (frequency above 0.001) were also detected in blood, suggesting blood repertoires may reflect thyroid immune responses. In validation, the model predicted progression to ophthalmopathy a median of 6.5 months before onset, with roughly 70% sensitivity and 72.22% specificity. A 13 V-J signature model separated ophthalmopathy from stable hyperthyroidism, with 87.88% sensitivity and 81% to 82% specificity in cross-validation and 80%/75% in testing.

In this sample, this clonotype turned up a few times. Its antigen is currently not known. No qualities accompany the bases; no much larger clone lies one base away. The TCR beta CDR3 regions were amplified from the RNA transcripts. For the first round of RT-PCR on the TCR CDR3, the HTBI primer set was used together with the Qiagen OneStep RT-PCR kit. Libraries were constructed in a second round of multiplex PCR, after which size selection and purification were carried out. Paired-end sequencing of the libraries was performed with 100 bp reads on an Illumina HiSeq2000. As for the original processing: SOAPnuke was used to process the raw data, removing reads that contained adapters or uncalled bases, had a mean Phred below 15, or lacked an exact match to the constant primer or identifier. High-quality paired reads were merged with COPE v1.2.5, and unique nucleotide sequences were defined as clonotypes. MiTCR v1.1 was used to align the clonotypes against IMGT TRBV, TRBD and TRBJ reference segments. The analysis included only V-J combinations with a frequency above 0.0001, which together covered 99% to 99.2% of the repertoires. A TCS score was defined as the ratio between F50 (clonal expansion) and ExV (chaos), using BLOSUM62-based TCRdist between CDR3 peptides within each V-J. Welch's t-statistics and random forest reduced around 510 V-J features to fewer than 15, which were used in a naive Bayes classifier (R e1071). Through fastp at Q25 and MiXCR, TCRdb rebuilt clones from the public reads, retaining in-frame beta chains. CDR3 protein duplicates are merged, each entry listing the most common genes and DNA. TCRdb's processing, not the study's, gives the V and J calls here. A total of more than 350,000 distinct CDR3 sequences appear in this sample, roughly 15% of them only once. The top ten constitute roughly a fifth of the sample.

Reading from cysteine to phenylalanine, the CDR3 counts 13 amino acids. Only CDR3 DNA remains: 39 bases, in frame from the first base. The V end gives up 3 bases and the J end 9 bases, leaving 8 bases in the junction not matched to a gene. The CDR1 and CDR2 encoded by the germline V gene (reference sequence) are DFQATT and SNEGSKA. This chain joins TRBV20-1 to TRBJ2-1; 7 central bases correspond to TRBD1. The origin of this receptor is a woman in her 30s with Graves' ophthalmopathy. Specimen: blood. The base sequence is TGCAGTGCTAGCTCCGACAGGGACGGTGAGCAGTTCTTC. The encoded protein is CSASSDRDGEQFF.